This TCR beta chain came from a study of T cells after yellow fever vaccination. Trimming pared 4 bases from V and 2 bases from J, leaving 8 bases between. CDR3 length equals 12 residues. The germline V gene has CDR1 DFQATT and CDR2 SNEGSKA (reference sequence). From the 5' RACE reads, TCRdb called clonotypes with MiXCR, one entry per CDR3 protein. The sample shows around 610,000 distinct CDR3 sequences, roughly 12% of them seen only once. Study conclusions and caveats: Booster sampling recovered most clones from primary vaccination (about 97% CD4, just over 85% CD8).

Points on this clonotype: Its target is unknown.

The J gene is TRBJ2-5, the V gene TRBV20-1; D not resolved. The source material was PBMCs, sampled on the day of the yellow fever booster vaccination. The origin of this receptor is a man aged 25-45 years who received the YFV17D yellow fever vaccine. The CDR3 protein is CSANRVQETQYF. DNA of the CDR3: TGCAGTGCTAATCGGGTTCAAGAGACCCAGTACTTC.